This TCR beta chain came from a study of blood T cells in healthy people across ages. Study details: The capture of about one barcoded beta molecule per two T cells was achieved by template switching. Study-wide results and limits: The lack of PBMC sorting stopped any conclusive naive versus antigen-experienced comparison.

Together with a sample-barcoded 5' primer, a J-beta primer mix was included in a second PCR lasting 7 to 11 cycles. TCRdb re-derived calls from the 5' RACE reads in MiXCR, one entry per CDR3 protein. The table has about 780,000 distinct CDR3 sequences, around 24% seen once. This clonotype has just a few counts. As yet, its antigen is unknown. This CDR3 has 15 amino acids. Trimming cost V 0 bases and J 7 bases; bases outside gene matches: 8. CDR1 SGHRS and CDR2 YFSETQ come from the germline V gene. Separately, the same data were catalogued under a study of T cells of mothers and their children. That investigation notes: The shaping of TCR recombination output by thymic selection is similar in related and unrelated pairs. When mothers and children were related, their normalized repertoire overlap, which was always slightly higher, did not differ significantly from that of unrelated pairs.

Sample: blood. J is TRBJ2-7 and V is TRBV5-1; 9 bases align to TRBD1. The TCR was taken from a boy between 10 and 17 years old in good health. The DNA for the CDR3 is TGCGCCAGCAGCTTGGATACAGGGGGCGCGGATGAGCAGTACTTC. This translates into CASSLDTGGADEQYF. The complete variable domain, with remaining parts taken from reference TRBV5-1 and TRBJ2-7, reads KAGVTQTPRYLIKTRGQQVTLSCSPISGHRSVSWYQQTPGQGLQFLFEYFSETQRNKGNFPGRFSGRQFSNSRSEMNVSTLELGDSALYLCASSLDTGGADEQYFGPGTRLTVT.